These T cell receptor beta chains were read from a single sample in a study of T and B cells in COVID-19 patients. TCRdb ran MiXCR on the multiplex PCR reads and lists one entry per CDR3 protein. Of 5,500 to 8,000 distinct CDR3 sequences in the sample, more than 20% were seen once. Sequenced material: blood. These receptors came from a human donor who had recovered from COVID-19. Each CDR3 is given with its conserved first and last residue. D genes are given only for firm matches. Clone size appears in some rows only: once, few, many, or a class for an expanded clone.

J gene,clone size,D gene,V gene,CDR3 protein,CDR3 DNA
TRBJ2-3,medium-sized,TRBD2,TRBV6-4,CASSERGGTDTQYF,TGTGCCAGCAGTGAGCGGGGGGGCACAGATACGCAGTATTTT
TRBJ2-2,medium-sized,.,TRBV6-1,CASSRQGNTGELFF,TGTGCCAGCAGTCGCCAGGGAAACACCGGGGAGCTGTTTTTT
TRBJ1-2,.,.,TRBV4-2,CASSQDRAGLYGYTF,TGTGCCAGCAGCCAAGATAGGGCAGGCCTCTATGGCTACACCTTC
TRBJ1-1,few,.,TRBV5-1,CASTSGGNTEAFF,TGCGCCAGCACTAGTGGGGGGAACACTGAAGCTTTCTTT
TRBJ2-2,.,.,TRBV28,CASTGQWNTGELFF,TGTGCCAGCACCGGCCAGTGGAACACCGGGGAGCTGTTTTTT
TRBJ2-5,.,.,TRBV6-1,CASSEGQETQYF,TGTGCCAGCAGTGAGGGGCAAGAGACCCAGTACTTC
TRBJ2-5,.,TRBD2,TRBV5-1,CASSEEAGVKWVTQYF,TGCGCCAGCAGCGAAGAAGCGGGGGTTAAATGGGTGACCCAGTACTTC
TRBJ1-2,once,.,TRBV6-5,CASSWGDTGYTF,TGTGCCAGCAGTTGGGGGGACACCGGCTACACCTTC
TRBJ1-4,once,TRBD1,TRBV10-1,CASPGRLGTGGFGDEKLFF,TGCGCCAGCCCTGGTCGCCTGGGGACAGGGGGCTTTGGTGATGAAAAACTGTTTTTT
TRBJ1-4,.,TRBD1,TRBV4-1,CASSQDMGTGGEKLFF,TGCGCCAGCAGCCAAGATATGGGGACAGGGGGCGAAAAACTGTTTTTT
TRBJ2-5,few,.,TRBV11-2,CASSLRGQETQYF,TGTGCCAGCAGCTTAAGGGGCCAAGAGACCCAGTACTTC
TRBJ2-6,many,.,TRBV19,CASSIGTAGTAVSGANVLTF,TGTGCCAGTAGTATAGGGACCGCCGGGACCGCCGTCTCTGGGGCCAACGTCCTGACTTTC
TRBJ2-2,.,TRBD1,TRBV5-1,CASSLANPTGVTGELFF,TGCGCCAGCAGCTTGGCGAACCCGACAGGGGTAACCGGGGAGCTGTTTTTT
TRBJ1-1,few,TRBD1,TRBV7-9,CASSTWTGEGTEAFF,TGTGCCAGCAGCACTTGGACAGGGGAGGGAACTGAAGCTTTCTTT
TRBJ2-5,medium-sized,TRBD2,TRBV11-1,CASSLGVSGGAPETQYF,TGTGCCAGCAGCCTAGGAGTCAGCGGGGGGGCCCCAGAGACCCAGTACTTC
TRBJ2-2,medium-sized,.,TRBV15,CATSEGSRTGELFF,TGTGCCACCAGCGAAGGGTCTAGGACCGGGGAGCTGTTTTTT
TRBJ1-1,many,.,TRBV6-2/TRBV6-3,CASRLGVNTEAFF,TGTGCCAGCAGGCTAGGGGTGAACACTGAAGCTTTCTTT
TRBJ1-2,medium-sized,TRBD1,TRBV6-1,CATTGTAYYGYTF,TGTGCCACCACGGGGACAGCCTATTATGGCTACACCTTC
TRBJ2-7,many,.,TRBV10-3,CAISELRYEQYF,TGTGCCATCAGTGAGCTCCGCTACGAGCAGTACTTC
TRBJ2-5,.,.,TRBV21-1,CASSNRTKVLAGETQYF,TGTGCCAGCAGCAATAGGACCAAGGTCCTAGCGGGAGAGACCCAGTACTTC
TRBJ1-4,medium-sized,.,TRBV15,CATSGGERATNEKLFF,TGTGCCACCAGCGGAGGTGAGAGAGCAACTAATGAAAAACTGTTTTTT
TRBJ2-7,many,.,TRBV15,CATSRAQGYEQYF,TGTGCCACCAGCAGAGCACAGGGATACGAGCAGTACTTC
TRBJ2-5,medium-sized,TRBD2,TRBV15,CATRGGRGVQETQYF,TGTGCCACCAGAGGGGGGCGGGGGGTCCAAGAGACCCAGTACTTC
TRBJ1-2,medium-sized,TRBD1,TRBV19,CASMEGGLGYGYTF,TGTGCCAGTATGGAAGGGGGCCTTGGCTATGGCTACACCTTC
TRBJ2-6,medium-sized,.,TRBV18,CASSGERVRANVLTF,TGTGCCAGCTCAGGAGAGCGGGTCCGGGCCAACGTCCTGACTTTC
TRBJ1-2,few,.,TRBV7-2,CASGNRENGYTF,TGTGCCAGCGGAAACAGGGAGAATGGCTACACCTTC
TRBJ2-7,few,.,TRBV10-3,CAISGSGSTAGAYEQYF,TGTGCCATCAGTGGATCAGGGTCCACAGCCGGTGCCTACGAGCAGTACTTC
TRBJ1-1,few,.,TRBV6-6,CASSYLQGYTEAFF,TGTGCCAGCAGTTACTTACAGGGATACACTGAAGCTTTCTTT
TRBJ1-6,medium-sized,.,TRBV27,CASSPTRALNSPLHF,TGTGCCAGCAGTCCAACCCGGGCCTTAAATTCACCCCTCCACTTT
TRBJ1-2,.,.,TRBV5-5,CASSPGLSNYGYTF,TGTGCCAGCAGCCCAGGGTTATCGAACTATGGCTACACCTTC
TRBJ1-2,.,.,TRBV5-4,CASSLEGYGYTF,TGTGCCAGCAGCTTGGAGGGCTATGGCTACACCTTC
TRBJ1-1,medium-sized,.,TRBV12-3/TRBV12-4,CASSSSQVPTEAFF,TGTGCCAGCAGTTCGTCACAGGTCCCCACTGAAGCTTTCTTT
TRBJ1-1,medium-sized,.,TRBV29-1,CSARVGQQVRGAEAFF,TGCAGCGCCCGTGTCGGACAGCAGGTTCGAGGAGCTGAAGCTTTCTTT
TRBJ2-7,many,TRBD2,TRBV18,CASSSTSGSYEQYF,TGTGCCAGCTCATCGACTAGCGGCTCCTACGAGCAGTACTTC
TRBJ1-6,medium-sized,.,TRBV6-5,CASSYTGMNSPLHF,TGTGCCAGCAGCTATACAGGGATGAATTCACCCCTCCACTTT
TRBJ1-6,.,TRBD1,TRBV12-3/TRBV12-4,CASSFYEGARSPLHF,TGTGCCAGCAGTTTTTACGAGGGGGCTAGATCACCCCTCCACTTT
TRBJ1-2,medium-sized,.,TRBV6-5,CASSPILQRYGYTF,TGTGCCAGCAGTCCAATCCTCCAACGGTATGGCTACACCTTC
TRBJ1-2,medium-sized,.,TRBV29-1,CSVFPLSGNHGYTF,TGCAGCGTCTTTCCCCTCAGCGGTAACCATGGCTACACCTTC